These 14 T cell receptor beta chains originate from one sample sequenced in a study of blood T cell repertoires in COVID-19. Here immunoSEQ multiplex PCR was the method, and the copy in TCRdb shows in-frame clones only, minus some. The sample contains 150,000 to 200,000 clones, approximately 91% of which appear only once. Input material: PBMCs or T cells enriched from blood (not recorded which). These receptors all stem from a woman aged 18-29 years who had recovered from COVID-19.

The CDR3 sequence is CASSLGAGGNQPQHF. The CDR3 DNA follows: TGTGCCAGCAGCTTAGGGGCAGGGGGCAATCAGCCCCAGCATTTT. The rearrangement uses TRBV11-2 and TRBJ1-5; the D gene is possibly TRBD1 (6 bases). CDR1 and CDR2 from the germline V gene are SGHAT and FQNNGV. The V gene lost 1 base and the J gene lost 2 bases, with 9 bases spanning the gap. This CDR3 is 15 amino acids long.

The V call is TRBV4-2, the J call TRBJ2-1; 8 bases align to TRBD1. J gave up 0 bases and V 7 bases, and 11 bases lay outside the gene matches. The CDR3 sequence is 17 residues long. The germline V gene has CDR1 LGHNA and CDR2 YNFKEQ. CDR3 sequence (DNA): TGTGCCAGCACCACCGGGACAGGCCGGAGCTCCTACAATGAGCAGTTCTTC. Its translation: CASTTGTGRSSYNEQFF.

J is TRBJ2-1 and V is TRBV5-6, with unresolved D. Germline V gene lookup returns CDR1 SGHDT and CDR2 YYEEEE. V lost 5 bases and J 4 bases, leaving 16 bases between the germline ends. This CDR3 spans 15 amino acids. CDR3 in amino acids: CASSQVARLYNEQFF. The CDR3 nucleotides read TGTGCCAGCAGTCAGGTCGCCCGCCTTTACAATGAGCAGTTCTTC.

J is TRBJ2-5 and V is TRBV19; 7 nucleotides align to TRBD2. Germline CDR1 reads LNHDA; CDR2 reads SQIVND (reference sequence). The CDR3 totals 14 residues. With V trimmed by 7 bases and J by 0 bases, 5 bases remained unmatched. This CDR3 is CASKPLADQETQYF. CDR3 in DNA: TGTGCCAGTAAGCCCCTAGCGGACCAAGAGACCCAGTACTTC.

The J gene is TRBJ2-4, the V gene TRBV19; the match to TRBD1 covers 10 bases. V trimming: 6 bases; J trimming: 5 bases; junction bases outside the gene matches: 10. Germline V CDR1 and CDR2: LNHDA, SQIVND (reference sequence). This CDR3 has 16 residues. The CDR3 reads CASRPGQGVFENIQYF. The CDR3 DNA reads TGTGCCAGTAGGCCAGGACAGGGGGTTTTCGAAAACATTCAGTACTTC.

The chain links TRBV27 to TRBJ1-1; TRBD1 agrees at 9 bases. CDR3 length equals 16 residues. V shed 5 bases, J shed 5 bases, and the junction held 12 bases outside the gene matches. Germline CDR1 MNHEY, CDR2 SMNVEV (reference sequence). The CDR3 spells CASSPYRGLDGTEAFF. The CDR3 DNA follows: TGTGCCAGCAGTCCATACAGGGGGCTGGACGGTACTGAAGCTTTCTTT.

The V call is TRBV7-9, the J call TRBJ1-1; tentatively, D is TRBD1 (6 bases). The ends were cut back, 7 bases at V and 0 bases at J, with 6 bases in the middle. The germline V gene has CDR1 SEHNR and CDR2 FQNEAQ (reference sequence). This CDR3 is built from 12 residues. The CDR3 DNA is TGTGCCAGCAACAGGGTGAACACTGAAGCTTTCTTT. This encodes CASNRVNTEAFF.

The rearrangement links TRBV27 to TRBJ2-7, with 7 bases fitting TRBD2. The CDR3 contains 15 residues. V dropped 5 bases and J dropped 6; count of bases not matched to a gene: 13. The germline V gene encodes CDR1 MNHEY and CDR2 SMNVEV (reference sequence). The CDR3 DNA reads as TGTGCCAGCAGTCGGTTAGGGGCGGGAGATCGCGAGCAGTACTTC. Its translation is CASSRLGAGDREQYF.

V usage is TRBV3-1 (or the pseudogene TRBV3-2) and J usage is TRBJ2-2; D gene uncertain. Per the germline V gene, CDR1 is LGHDT and CDR2 is YNNKEL (reference sequence). This CDR3 is 13 amino acids long. The V and J ends lost 0 bases and 7 bases respectively, with 6 bases between them. This CDR3 reads CASSQDWLGELFF. Written as DNA, the CDR3 is TGTGCCAGCAGCCAAGATTGGCTCGGGGAGCTGTTTTTT.

The V and J genes are TRBV5-5 and TRBJ1-2; no clear D. From germline, CDR1 is SGHKS and CDR2 YYEKEE (reference sequence). The CDR3 is made up of 15 amino acids. Trimming stripped 0 bases from V and 0 bases from J, with 9 bases between. The CDR3 here is CASSLEGGSNYGYTF. Written as DNA, the CDR3 is TGTGCCAGCAGCTTGGAAGGCGGATCTAACTATGGCTACACCTTC.

The rearrangement uses TRBV7-9 and TRBJ2-2; 10 nucleotides line up with TRBD2. Trimming cost V 7 bases and J 6 bases; bases outside gene matches: 11. This CDR3 spans 16 amino acids. Germline-derived CDR1 and CDR2 are SEHNR and FQNEAQ (reference sequence). CDR3 residues: CASTPRGTSVAGELFF. The CDR3 DNA reads as TGTGCCAGCACCCCCAGGGGGACTAGCGTCGCCGGGGAGCTGTTTTTT.

There are a few counts of this clone. The V gene is TRBV2, the J gene TRBJ2-7, with 8 bases matching TRBD1. Germline lookup yields CDR1 SNHLY and CDR2 FYNNEI. The length of the CDR3 is 13 residues. The V and J ends lost 5 bases and 10 bases, in that order; junction bases with no gene match: 10. The CDR3 sequence is CASSPQGAVGQYF. The CDR3, as DNA: TGTGCCAGCAGTCCCCAGGGGGCGGTCGGCCAGTACTTC.

V and J are TRBV28 and TRBJ2-7; 14 bases agree with TRBD2. V was clipped by 2 bases and J by 4 bases; unmatched bases: 4. CDR3 size: 16 residues. The V gene's germline CDR1 is MDHEN and CDR2 SYDVKM. The CDR3 DNA sequence: TGTGCCAGCAGTTTAGTGGGGACTAGCGGGAGTTACGAGCAGTACTTC. This encodes CASSLVGTSGSYEQYF. The full variable domain, completed using reference TRBV28 and TRBJ2-7, is DVKVTQSSRYLVKRTGEKVFLECVQDMDHENMFWYRQDPGLGLRLIYFSYDVKMKEKGDIPEGYSVSREKKERFSLILESASTNQTSMYLCASSLVGTSGSYEQYFGPGTRLTVT.

The chain couples TRBV3-1 (or the pseudogene TRBV3-2) to TRBJ2-1; 9 positions agree with TRBD2. The CDR3 is made up of 21 amino acids. Unmatched junction bases numbered 22, after V lost 3 bases and J lost 4 bases. The germline V gene encodes CDR1 LGHDT and CDR2 YNNKEL (reference sequence). The CDR3 sequence is CASSQPHYPAGGRRIYNEQFF. For the CDR3, the DNA is TGTGCCAGCAGCCAGCCCCACTACCCAGCGGGAGGCCGAAGAATTTACAATGAGCAGTTCTTC.